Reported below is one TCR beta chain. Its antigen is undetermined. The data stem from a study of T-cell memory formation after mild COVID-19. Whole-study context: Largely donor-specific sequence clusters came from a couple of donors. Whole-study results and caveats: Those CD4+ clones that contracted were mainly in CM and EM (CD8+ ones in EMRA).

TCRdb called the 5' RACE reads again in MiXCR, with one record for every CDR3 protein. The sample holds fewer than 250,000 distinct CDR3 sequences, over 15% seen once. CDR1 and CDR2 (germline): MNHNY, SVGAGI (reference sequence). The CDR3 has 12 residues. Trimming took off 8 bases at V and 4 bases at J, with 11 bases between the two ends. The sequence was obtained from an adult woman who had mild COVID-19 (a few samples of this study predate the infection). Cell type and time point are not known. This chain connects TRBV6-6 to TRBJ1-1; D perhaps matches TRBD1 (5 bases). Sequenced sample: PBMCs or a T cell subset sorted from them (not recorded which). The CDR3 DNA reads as TGTGCCAGCTCCGAGGGGAGCACTGAAGCTTTCTTT. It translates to CASSEGSTEAFF.